This is a list of T cell receptor beta chains from one sample in a study of technical replicates of blood from several donors. Only in-frame clones appear in the TCRdb table, and some are missing; sequencing was by immunoSEQ multiplex PCR. The sample records roughly 80,000 clones, roughly 93% being singletons. Source material: T cells isolated from PBMCs. These receptors all come from a human donor in good health. Both conserved end residues are part of each CDR3. The D gene is left open where the match is weak. Expanded clones get a size class; other rows say once, few or many, or leave the size out.

TRBV15	once	TRBJ2-1	TRBD2	CATSRHSGTYNEQFF	TGTGCCACCAGCAGACACAGCGGGACTTACAATGAGCAGTTCTTC
TRBV28	NA	TRBJ2-7	TRBD2	CASSYPTSGRNEQYF	TGTGCCAGCAGTTACCCTACTAGCGGGAGGAACGAGCAGTACTTC
TRBV4-1	once	TRBJ2-1	NA	CASSPARYNEQFF	TGCGCCAGCAGCCCTGCTAGATACAATGAGCAGTTCTTC
TRBV10-3	NA	TRBJ1-1	NA	CAISELQNTEAFF	TGTGCCATCAGTGAGTTACAGAACACTGAAGCTTTCTTT
TRBV5-1	NA	TRBJ2-5	TRBD2	CASSFTSGRGETQYF	TGCGCCAGCAGCTTTACTAGCGGGAGGGGAGAGACCCAGTACTTC
TRBV7-2	NA	TRBJ2-1	TRBD2	CASGVAGVSYNEQFF	TGTGCCAGCGGGGTAGCGGGAGTCTCTTACAATGAGCAGTTCTTC
TRBV11-3	NA	TRBJ1-1	NA	CASSLDGAGTEAFF	TGTGCCAGCAGCTTAGATGGGGCAGGGACTGAAGCTTTCTTT
TRBV7-6	NA	TRBJ1-1	NA	CASSLAGTSAEAFF	TGTGCCAGCAGCTTAGCCGGGACATCGGCTGAAGCTTTCTTT
TRBV4-2	NA	TRBJ2-1	NA	CASSQALANNEQFF	TGTGCCAGCAGCCAAGCCCTAGCCAACAATGAGCAGTTCTTC
TRBV14	NA	TRBJ1-2	TRBD1	CASSQDSPGQDYGYTF	TGTGCCAGCAGCCAAGATAGTCCGGGACAGGACTATGGCTACACCTTC
TRBV19	NA	TRBJ2-2	NA	CASSINSDVTGELFF	TGTGCCAGTAGTATAAATAGCGATGTCACCGGGGAGCTGTTTTTT
TRBV2	once	TRBJ2-7	TRBD1	CASRGGTGGDEQYF	TGTGCCAGCAGGGGCGGGACAGGGGGCGACGAGCAGTACTTC
TRBV6-6	NA	TRBJ1-2	NA	CASSYSIGGARGYTF	TGTGCCAGCAGTTACTCGATAGGGGGGGCGCGGGGCTACACCTTC
TRBV6-1	NA	TRBJ2-5	TRBD1	CASGGDREVETQYF	TGTGCCAGCGGGGGGGACAGGGAGGTGGAGACCCAGTACTTC
TRBV6-8	NA	TRBJ2-1	TRBD2	CASSYPGTRICEQFF	TGTGCCAGCAGTTACCCTGGGACTAGGATCTGTGAGCAGTTCTTC
TRBV6-6	NA	TRBJ2-5	NA	CASRNVEQETQYF	TGTGCCAGCAGAAACGTAGAGCAAGAGACCCAGTACTTC
TRBV29-1	NA	TRBJ1-1	TRBD1	CSGDRAGGAFF	TGCAGCGGGGACAGGGCGGGAGGAGCTTTCTTT
TRBV4-2	NA	TRBJ2-1	NA	CASSQVERFYNEQFF	TGTGCCAGCAGCCAAGTTGAGCGCTTCTACAATGAGCAGTTCTTC